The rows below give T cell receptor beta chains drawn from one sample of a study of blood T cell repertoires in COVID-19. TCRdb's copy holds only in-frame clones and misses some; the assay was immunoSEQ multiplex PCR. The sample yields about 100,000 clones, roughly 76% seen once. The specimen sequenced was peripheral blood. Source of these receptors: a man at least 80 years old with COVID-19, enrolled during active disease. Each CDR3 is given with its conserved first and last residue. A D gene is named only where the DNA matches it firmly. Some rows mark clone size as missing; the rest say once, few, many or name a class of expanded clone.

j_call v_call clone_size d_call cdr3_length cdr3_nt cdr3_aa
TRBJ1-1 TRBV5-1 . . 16 TGCGCCAGCAGCACTCTAGCAGGGGAGGGGGACACTGAAGCTTTCTTT CASSTLAGEGDTEAFF
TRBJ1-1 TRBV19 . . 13 TGTGCCATCTCGGAGGGTTGGGGCGCTGAAGCTTTCTTT CAISEGWGAEAFF
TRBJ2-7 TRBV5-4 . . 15 TGTGCCAGCAGCTTGGATCGGGGACAAACCTACGAGCAGTACTTC CASSLDRGQTYEQYF
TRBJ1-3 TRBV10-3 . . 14 TGTGCCATTTTGGTACAGGGAAGTGGAAACACCATATATTTT CAILVQGSGNTIYF
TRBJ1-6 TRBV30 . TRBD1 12 TGTGCCTGGAGGGGACAGGGGACACCCCTCCACTTT CAWRGQGTPLHF
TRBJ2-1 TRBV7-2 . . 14 TGTGCCAGCAGCTTACCTAGTCTAATCGATGAGCAGTTCTTC CASSLPSLIDEQFF
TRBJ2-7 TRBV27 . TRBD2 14 TGTGCCAGCAGTTTCGCTAGCGGCTCCTACGAGCAGTACTTC CASSFASGSYEQYF
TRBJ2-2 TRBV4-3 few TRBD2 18 TGCGCCAGCAGCCAAGATCGGATTAGCGGGGTCAACACCGGGGAGCTGTTTTTT CASSQDRISGVNTGELFF
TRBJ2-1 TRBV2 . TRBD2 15 TGTGCCAGCAGTGGGGGACTAGCGGCCTACAATGAGCAGTTCTTC CASSGGLAAYNEQFF
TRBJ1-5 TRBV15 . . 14 TGTGCCACCAGCAGAGATCAGGGGAATCAGCCCCAGCATTTT CATSRDQGNQPQHF
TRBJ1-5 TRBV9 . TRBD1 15 TGTGCCAGCAGCGTAGGGGGACAGTTCAATCAGCCCCAGCATTTT CASSVGGQFNQPQHF
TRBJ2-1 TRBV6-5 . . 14 TGTGCCAGCAGTTACTCGAGTCGGGGAGGTGAGCAGTTCTTC CASSYSSRGGEQFF
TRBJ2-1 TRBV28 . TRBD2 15 TGTGCCAGCAGAAGCGGGAGGAGAGTGTACAATGAGCAGTTCTTC CASRSGRRVYNEQFF
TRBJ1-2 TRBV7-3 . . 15 TGTGCCAGCAGCTTGGCTCCGGGAGGCGGCTATGGCTACACCTTC CASSLAPGGGYGYTF
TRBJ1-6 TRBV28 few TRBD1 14 TGTGCCAGCAGTACGGGACAGAGTTTTTCACCCCTCCACTTT CASSTGQSFSPLHF
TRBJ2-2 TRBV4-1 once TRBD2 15 TGCGCCAGCAGCCAACAGAGCGGGAGCACCGGGGAGCTGTTTTTT CASSQQSGSTGELFF
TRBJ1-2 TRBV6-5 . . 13 TGTGCCAGCAGATCGCAGGGGCCTGGAGGCTACACCTTC CASRSQGPGGYTF
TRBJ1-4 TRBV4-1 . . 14 TGCGCCAGCAGCCAAGGGTTACGAGGGGAAAAACTGTTTTTT CASSQGLRGEKLFF
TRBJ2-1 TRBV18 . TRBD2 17 TGTGCCAGCTCAACGACTAGCGGGGGGCGGCCGTTGAGTGAGCAGTTCTTC CASSTTSGGRPLSEQFF
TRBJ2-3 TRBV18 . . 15 TGTGCCAGCTCACCTCAGGCCACCAGCACAGATACGCAGTATTTT CASSPQATSTDTQYF
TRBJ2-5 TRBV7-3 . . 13 TGTGCCAGCAGCTCCACTAGTTTTGAGACCCAGTACTTC CASSSTSFETQYF
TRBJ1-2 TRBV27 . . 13 TGTGCCAGCAGTTTATACCCCGACAGTGGCTACACCTTC CASSLYPDSGYTF
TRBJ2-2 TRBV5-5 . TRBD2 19 TGTGCCAGCAGCAAGGGGACTAGCGGGACTATAGCGAACACCGGGGAGCTGTTTTTT CASSKGTSGTIANTGELFF
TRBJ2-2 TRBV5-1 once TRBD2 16 TGCGCCAGCACCGGGACTAGCGGGGGGGCCGTCGGGGAGCTGTTTTTT CASTGTSGGAVGELFF
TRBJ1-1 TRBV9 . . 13 TGTGCCAGCAGCGTAGGTCAGGACACTGAAGCTTTCTTT CASSVGQDTEAFF
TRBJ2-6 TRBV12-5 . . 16 TGTGCTAGTGGTTTTTCTACAGGGACTGGGGCCAACGTCCTGACTTTC CASGFSTGTGANVLTF
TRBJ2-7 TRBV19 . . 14 TGTGCCAGTAGTATAGGGACTGCCTCCTACGAGCAGTACTTC CASSIGTASYEQYF
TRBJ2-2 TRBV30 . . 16 TGTGCCTGGGAGGCTAATACCGGGACTTACACCGGGGAGCTGTTTTTT CAWEANTGTYTGELFF
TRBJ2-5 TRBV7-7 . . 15 TGTGCCAGCAGCTTTGACAGGAGTTACCAAGAGACCCAGTACTTC CASSFDRSYQETQYF
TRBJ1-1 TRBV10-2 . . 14 TGCGCCAGCAGTGAGGTGGGGGGGAACACTGAAGCTTTCTTT CASSEVGGNTEAFF
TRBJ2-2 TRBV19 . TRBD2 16 TGTGCCAGTAGTATGGGGACTAGCGGGATCACCGGGGAGCTGTTTTTT CASSMGTSGITGELFF
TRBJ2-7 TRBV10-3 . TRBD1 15 TGTGCCATCAGTGGCCGGGACAGACAGTCCTACGAGCAGTACTTC CAISGRDRQSYEQYF
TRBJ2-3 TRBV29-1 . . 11 TGCAGCGCGGACAACACAGATACGCAGTATTTT CSADNTDTQYF